This T cell receptor (beta chain) stems from a study of T cells expressing NK-cell markers. The wider study: The study sequenced eight donors, seven HCMV-seropositive and one seronegative. Study-level findings and limits: Clarity on HCMV specificity was lacking for the expanded NKG2C+ T cell clones.

Details on this clonotype: Its target is unknown.

TCRdb reprocessed the 5' RACE reads and reports one entry per CDR3 protein, with no DNA. In all, the sample yields 25,000 to 35,000 distinct CDR3 sequences. The clonotype originates from a woman between 18 and 69 years old in good health. The sequencing sample was made of blood T cells: a sorted CD56 or NKG2C T cell subset, CD4+ or CD8+ T cells, or bulk PBMC T cells (not recorded which).

This CDR3 reads CSAEDDEGDPNNEQFF. V is TRBV20-1 and J is TRBJ2-1; TCRdb reports TRBD1, a call that lacks DNA to check it against. The CDR3 is made up of 16 amino acids. Germline V gives CDR1 DFQATT, CDR2 SNEGSKA (reference sequence).